This is a list of T cell receptor beta chains from one sample in a study of cytomegalovirus exposure and HLA in healthy donors. The method was immunoSEQ multiplex PCR; TCRdb's version includes in-frame clones alone and lacks a portion of them. The table lists under 200,000 clones, about 77% of them singletons. Sequences were obtained from PBMCs. These receptor sequences come from a man in his sixties in good health and CMV-seronegative. Both conserved end residues are part of each CDR3. The order of the fields is clone size, V gene, J gene, D gene, CDR3 protein. The D gene is left open where the match is weak. Clone size is given for some rows only: seen once, a few or many times, or a class if the clone is expanded.

clone_size: .; v_call: TRBV9; j_call: TRBJ2-3; d_call: TRBD2; cdr3_aa: CASDASGSYTDTQYF
clone_size: .; v_call: TRBV9; j_call: TRBJ2-1; d_call: TRBD1; cdr3_aa: CASSGVPGQGFNEQFF
clone_size: few; v_call: TRBV30; j_call: TRBJ1-4; d_call: TRBD1; cdr3_aa: CAWSVRGDANEKLFF
clone_size: .; v_call: TRBV7-8; j_call: TRBJ1-1; d_call: TRBD1; cdr3_aa: CASSLQGFYTEAFF
clone_size: once; v_call: TRBV5-1; j_call: TRBJ2-5; d_call: TRBD2; cdr3_aa: CASSSAPTSEVETQYF
clone_size: .; v_call: TRBV28; j_call: TRBJ2-1; d_call: TRBD2; cdr3_aa: CASSTTRAGGAEQFF
clone_size: .; v_call: TRBV4-3; j_call: TRBJ1-1; d_call: TRBD1; cdr3_aa: CASSQSRLGQGRLNTEAFF
clone_size: once; v_call: TRBV2; j_call: TRBJ1-5; d_call: .; cdr3_aa: CASSARGAQHF
clone_size: .; v_call: TRBV19; j_call: TRBJ2-4; d_call: TRBD1; cdr3_aa: CASSTPGTGANIQYF
clone_size: few; v_call: TRBV27; j_call: TRBJ2-7; d_call: TRBD1; cdr3_aa: CASSLSTGQGAYEQYF
clone_size: .; v_call: TRBV15; j_call: TRBJ1-2; d_call: .; cdr3_aa: CATSRVRDNYGYPF
clone_size: .; v_call: TRBV9; j_call: TRBJ2-7; d_call: .; cdr3_aa: CASSVGSGEGEQYF
clone_size: once; v_call: TRBV6-6; j_call: TRBJ2-7; d_call: TRBD2; cdr3_aa: CASSGREERDEQYF
clone_size: .; v_call: TRBV15; j_call: TRBJ2-1; d_call: TRBD2; cdr3_aa: CATSRVAGGGNEQFF
clone_size: once; v_call: TRBV28; j_call: .; d_call: TRBD2; cdr3_aa: CASSSLNWAGGGYEQYF
clone_size: few; v_call: TRBV6-1; j_call: TRBJ1-1; d_call: .; cdr3_aa: CASSDFRGTEAFF
clone_size: .; v_call: TRBV19; j_call: TRBJ2-7; d_call: .; cdr3_aa: CASSPQGFYEQYF
clone_size: .; v_call: TRBV27; j_call: TRBJ1-1; d_call: .; cdr3_aa: CASSRPGAEAFF
clone_size: .; v_call: TRBV11-2; j_call: TRBJ1-6; d_call: .; cdr3_aa: CASSLTPGYSPLHF
clone_size: .; v_call: TRBV27; j_call: TRBJ2-2; d_call: TRBD2; cdr3_aa: CASRKSSGKTTGELFF
clone_size: once; v_call: TRBV5-1; j_call: TRBJ1-4; d_call: TRBD1; cdr3_aa: CASSPAQGIEEKLFF
clone_size: .; v_call: TRBV6-1; j_call: TRBJ2-3; d_call: TRBD2; cdr3_aa: CASTLGLATTDTQYF
clone_size: .; v_call: TRBV18; j_call: TRBJ2-5; d_call: .; cdr3_aa: CASSPQGLGETQYF
clone_size: .; v_call: TRBV7-9; j_call: TRBJ2-3; d_call: .; cdr3_aa: CASSLRQAGDTQYF
clone_size: .; v_call: TRBV4-1; j_call: TRBJ1-6; d_call: .; cdr3_aa: CASSQSVVIRASNSPLHF
clone_size: .; v_call: TRBV25-1; j_call: TRBJ2-5; d_call: .; cdr3_aa: CASLAVGRGTQYF
clone_size: .; v_call: TRBV4-2; j_call: TRBJ1-3; d_call: .; cdr3_aa: CASSQVSGTLGNTIYF
clone_size: .; v_call: TRBV29-1; j_call: TRBJ2-7; d_call: .; cdr3_aa: CSVSPEGQAQYF
clone_size: .; v_call: TRBV6-1; j_call: TRBJ2-5; d_call: .; cdr3_aa: CASREPGKETQYF
clone_size: .; v_call: TRBV5-1; j_call: TRBJ2-7; d_call: TRBD2; cdr3_aa: CASSSFGTSGIWEQYF
clone_size: .; v_call: TRBV2; j_call: TRBJ1-5; d_call: TRBD1; cdr3_aa: CASSGTGDQPQHF
clone_size: once; v_call: TRBV28; j_call: TRBJ2-2; d_call: .; cdr3_aa: CASSPRFTGELFF
clone_size: .; v_call: TRBV5-4; j_call: TRBJ1-3; d_call: .; cdr3_aa: CASSPAGGGGNTIYF